These 14 T cell receptor beta chains were sequenced from one sample in a study of beta chain features in type 1 diabetes. cDNA synthesis used the whole RNA isolate, giving expressed TCRB sequences. Some clones are missing from TCRdb's copy, which holds only in-frame ones; the method was immunoSEQ multiplex PCR. The sample records some 410,000 clones, approximately 15% being singletons. Sequencing was performed on naive CD4+ T cells from blood. Receptor source: a young man in good health.

The V and J genes are TRBV29-1 and TRBJ1-1, with D possibly matching TRBD1 (5 bases). The CDR3 spans 14 residues. CDR1 and CDR2 from the germline V gene are SQVTM and ANQGSEA. The V end lost 4 bases, the J end lost 1 base, and 13 bases lay between the germline ends. CDR3 bases: TGCAGCGTTGTCGTTCGAGGGGCGAACACTGAAGCTTTCTTT. Its protein is CSVVVRGANTEAFF.

This chain links TRBV28 with TRBJ1-2; a weak D match, TRBD1 (5 bases). CDR3 length: 12 amino acids. With 6 bases removed from V and 4 bases from J, the gap between germline ends came to 9 bases. The V gene's germline CDR1 is MDHEN and CDR2 SYDVKM. The CDR3 sequence is CASRTEIYGYTF. CDR3 coding DNA: TGTGCCAGCAGGACAGAGATCTATGGCTACACCTTC.

This clone turned up a few times. The chain carries TRBV10-3 and TRBJ2-2; the match to TRBD2 covers 7 bases. Per the germline V gene, CDR1 is ENHRY and CDR2 is SYGVKD. The ends lost 6 bases at V and 6 bases at J; junction bases unmatched: 13. CDR3 size: 16 residues. CDR3 protein: CAIRMPGTIKSGELFF. DNA for the CDR3: TGTGCCATCAGAATGCCGGGGACTATAAAGTCCGGGGAGCTGTTTTTT.

V gene TRBV25-1 combines with J gene TRBJ2-5; unclear D gene. In germline, CDR1 is MGHDK, CDR2 SYGVNS. The CDR3 sequence is 13 residues long. V was pared by 7 bases and J by 4 bases, with 13 bases between. CDR3 loop: CASNPGVGETQYF. DNA for the CDR3: TGTGCCAGCAACCCAGGAGTAGGAGAGACCCAGTACTTC.

This clone was seen only once. This rearrangement joins TRBV11-2 to TRBJ2-1, with 11 bases identical to TRBD2. Looked up from germline, CDR1 is SGHAT and CDR2 is FQNNGV. This CDR3 contains 13 residues. Losses at the gene ends were 1 base for V and 11 bases for J; bases not matched to a gene: 1. CDR3 nucleotide sequence: TGTGCCAGCAGCTTAGGACTAGCGGGGCAGCAGTTCTTC. It yields the protein CASSLGLAGQQFF.

The chain employs TRBV15 and TRBJ2-3, with TRBD2 as a possible D gene (6 bases). CDR3 length: 14 amino acids. From germline, CDR1 is LNHNV and CDR2 YYDKDF (reference sequence). The V gene lost 1 base and the J gene lost 7 bases, with 12 bases spanning the gap. Here the CDR3 reads CATSRGTGGNTQYF. The CDR3 DNA reads as TGTGCCACCAGCAGAGGGACCGGGGGAAATACGCAGTATTTT.

This clone was seen a handful of times. V usage is TRBV10-3 and J usage is TRBJ1-3; D is ambiguous. Germline V gene data show CDR1 as ENHRY and CDR2 as SYGVKD. The CDR3 totals 14 residues. V was cut by 8 bases and J by 1 base, with 12 bases left in between. The CDR3 sequence: CAIGKGPSGNTIYF. The CDR3 DNA reads as TGTGCCATCGGGAAGGGCCCATCTGGAAACACCATATATTTT.

This clone has only a few counts. The chain is built from TRBV7-9 and TRBJ1-4; D remains ambiguous. The CDR3 is 12 amino acids. The germline CDR1 and CDR2 sequences are SEHNR and FQNEAQ (reference sequence). V was clipped by 5 bases and J by 8 bases, with 9 bases between them. CDR3 bases: TGTGCCAGCAGCCCCGTGGAAGAAAAACTGTTTTTT. Translating it yields CASSPVEEKLFF.

This clone has only a few counts. CDR3 in amino acids: CAWFSGTASSGNTIYF. The CDR3 nucleotides read TGTGCCTGGTTCTCCGGGACAGCGAGCTCTGGAAACACCATATATTTT. The chain couples TRBV30 to TRBJ1-3; the match to TRBD1 covers 7 bases. The CDR3 runs to 16 residues. Germline V gene sequence: CDR1 GTSNPN, CDR2 SVGIG (reference sequence). J was trimmed by 0 bases and V by 5 bases; bases with no gene match: 10.

In its sample, this clone was seen a few times. The chain couples TRBV14 to TRBJ1-1; weak D call: TRBD1 (6 bases). The V and J ends lost 4 bases and 7 bases respectively, with 22 bases between them. This CDR3 has 16 residues. Germline CDR1 SGHDN, CDR2 FVKESK. CDR3 sequence reads: CASSPTVRTADVEAFF. In DNA form, the CDR3 reads TGTGCCAGCAGCCCAACCGTTCGGACAGCTGATGTTGAAGCTTTCTTT. The variable domain in full, with the rest retrieved from reference TRBV14 and TRBJ1-1, is EAGVTQFPSHSVIEKGQTVTLRCDPISGHDNLYWYRRVMGKEIKFLLHFVKESKQDESGMPNNRFLAERTGGTYSTLKVQPAELEDSGVYFCASSPTVRTADVEAFFGQGTRLTVV.

This chain connects TRBV12-5 to TRBJ2-5; TRBD1 matches at 7 bases. Germline loops: CDR1 LGHNT, CDR2 FRNRAP. There are 14 residues in the CDR3. With 5 bases clipped from V and 6 bases from J, the junction kept 9 bases outside the gene matches. In DNA form, the CDR3 reads TGTGCTAGTGGTCCAACAGGGGAGAGGAAGACCCAGTACTTC. Translated, it gives CASGPTGERKTQYF.

This rearrangement joins TRBV10-3 to TRBJ1-3; D is ambiguous. The CDR3 consists of 10 residues. V was trimmed by 8 bases and J by 10 bases, leaving 9 bases between them. Germline V gene sequence: CDR1 ENHRY, CDR2 SYGVKD. CDR3 in amino acids: CAIEERTIYF. CDR3 sequence (DNA): TGTGCCATCGAAGAGAGGACCATATATTTT.

The chain employs TRBV9 and TRBJ2-3; the match to TRBD2 covers 7 bases. Germline assignment: CDR1 SGDLS and CDR2 YYNGEE. V was clipped by 0 bases and J by 3 bases; unmatched bases: 7. This CDR3 has 16 amino acids. CDR3 nucleotide sequence: TGTGCCAGCAGCGTAGTGTCTAGCGGAACGACAGATACGCAGTATTTT. Residues: CASSVVSSGTTDTQYF.

CDR3 nucleotides: TGTGCCAGCAGTTTCGGGGACAGGAGGGAAGAGACCCAGTACTTC. It is translated as CASSFGDRREETQYF. V and J are TRBV6-5 and TRBJ2-5; 8 bases agree with TRBD1. CDR1 MNHEY and CDR2 SVGAGI come from the germline V gene. The CDR3 runs 15 residues. Losses at the gene ends were 4 bases for V and 3 bases for J; bases not matched to a gene: 7.